A single sample gave rise to the 2 T cell receptor beta chains below, sequenced in a study of T-cell reconstitution after alpha-beta-depleted transplantation in children. The authors prepared the TCRbeta library with unique molecular identifiers. TCRdb re-analysed the PCR reads in MiXCR, keeping a single row per CDR3 protein. The sample has about 500,000 distinct CDR3 sequences; 30% to 35% are singletons. This sample comprised PBMCs from the stem cell graft donor, obtained from the stem cell graft. The receptors were sampled from a human donor who donated a stem cell graft to a child with aplastic anemia.

The chain couples TRBV5-1 to TRBJ2-5; either TRBD1 or TRBD2 may fit D (5 bases each). Germline CDR1 and CDR2: SGHRS and YFSETQ. Trimming shortened V by 3 bases and J by 3 bases, and 15 bases separated the two germline ends. CDR3 size: 15 residues. The CDR3 DNA sequence: TGCGCCAGCAGCTGGGGACCTTTGGGGAAAGAGACCCAGTACTTC. Translation: CASSWGPLGKETQYF.

The chain is built from TRBV20-1 and TRBJ1-4; D is perhaps TRBD1 (6 bases). V dropped 4 bases and J dropped 8 bases, with 11 bases sitting between them. Germline V CDR1 and CDR2: DFQATT, SNEGSKA (reference sequence). The CDR3 covers 12 residues. CDR3 coding DNA: TGCAGTGCTATAGGGGGTCGGGAAAAACTGTTTTTT. Its protein product is CSAIGGREKLFF.